Given below is one T cell receptor beta chain in context. This sample is part of a study of blood T cell repertoires in COVID-19. At the level of the study: Sources were T cells, B-cell-depleted T cells, or PBMCs; the material itself was cDNA or gDNA.

The CDR3 covers 17 residues. Trimming removed 0 bases at V and 2 bases at J, with 16 bases between. Germline-derived CDR1 and CDR2 are SGDLS and YYNGEE. Authors' methods: Nucleated cell number was recorded as an estimate derived from reference gene primer amplification. TCRdb's copy holds only in-frame clones and misses some; the assay was immunoSEQ multiplex PCR. V, J and clone size were drawn from that table, and D and trimming were deduced from the DNA. The sample includes roughly 110,000 clones, 85% of them seen just once. V is TRBV9 and J is TRBJ2-3; D is possibly TRBD2 (6 bases). The TCR originated in a man in his forties with acute or convalescent COVID-19. Material for sequencing was peripheral blood. CDR3 nucleotides: TGTGCCAGCAGCGTAGATAGAGCGGGCGACTACACAGATACGCAGTATTTT. This gives the protein CASSVDRAGDYTDTQYF.